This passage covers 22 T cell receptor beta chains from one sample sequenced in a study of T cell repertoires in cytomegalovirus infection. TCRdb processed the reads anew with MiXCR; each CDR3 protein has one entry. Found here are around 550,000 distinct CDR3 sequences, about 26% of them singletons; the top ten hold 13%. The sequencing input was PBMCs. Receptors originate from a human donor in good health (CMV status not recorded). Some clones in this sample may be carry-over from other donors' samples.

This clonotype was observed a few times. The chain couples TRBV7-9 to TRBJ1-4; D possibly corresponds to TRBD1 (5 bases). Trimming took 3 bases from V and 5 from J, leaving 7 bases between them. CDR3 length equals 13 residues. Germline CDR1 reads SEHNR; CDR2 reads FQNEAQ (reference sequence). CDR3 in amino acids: CASSLGLNEKLFF. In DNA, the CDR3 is TGTGCCAGCAGCTTGGGACTAAATGAAAAACTGTTTTTT.

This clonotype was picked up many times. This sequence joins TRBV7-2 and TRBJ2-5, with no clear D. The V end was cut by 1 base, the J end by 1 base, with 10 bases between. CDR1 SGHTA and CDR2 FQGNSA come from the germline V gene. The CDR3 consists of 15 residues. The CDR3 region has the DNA TGTGCCAGCAGCTTAGGTGCCGGGCTCCAAGAGACCCAGTACTTC. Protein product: CASSLGAGLQETQYF.

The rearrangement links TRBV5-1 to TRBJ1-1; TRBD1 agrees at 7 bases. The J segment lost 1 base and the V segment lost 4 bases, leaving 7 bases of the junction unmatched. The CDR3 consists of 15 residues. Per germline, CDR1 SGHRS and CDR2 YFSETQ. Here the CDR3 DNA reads TGCGCCAGCAGCCTCCTTGACAGGGCGAACACTGAAGCTTTCTTT. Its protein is CASSLLDRANTEAFF.

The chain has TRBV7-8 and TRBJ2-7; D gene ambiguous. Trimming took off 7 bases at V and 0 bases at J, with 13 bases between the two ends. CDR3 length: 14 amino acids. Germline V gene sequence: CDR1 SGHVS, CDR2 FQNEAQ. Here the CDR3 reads CASKDLALSYEQYF. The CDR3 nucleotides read TGTGCCAGCAAGGATTTAGCTCTCTCCTACGAGCAGTACTTC.

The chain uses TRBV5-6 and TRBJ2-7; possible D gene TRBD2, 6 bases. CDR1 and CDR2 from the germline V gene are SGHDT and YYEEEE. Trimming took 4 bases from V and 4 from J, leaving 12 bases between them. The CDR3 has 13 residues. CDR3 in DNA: TGTGCCAGCAGCCGGGGCGGGGTGTACGAGCAGTACGTC. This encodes CASSRGGVYEQYV.

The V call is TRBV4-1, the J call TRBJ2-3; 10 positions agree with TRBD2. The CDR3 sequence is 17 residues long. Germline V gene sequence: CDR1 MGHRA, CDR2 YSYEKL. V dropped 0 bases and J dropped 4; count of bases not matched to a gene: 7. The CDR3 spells CASSQDRASGSPDTQYF. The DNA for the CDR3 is TGCGCCAGCAGCCAAGATCGCGCTAGCGGGAGTCCAGATACGCAGTATTTT.

The CDR3 DNA reads as TGCAGTGCTAGAGTTGCGGGAGGGGTAAACAATGAGCAGTTCTTC. This translates into CSARVAGGVNNEQFF. The rearrangement joins TRBV20-1 to TRBJ2-1; TRBD2 agrees at 9 bases. The CDR3 runs to 15 residues. Germline V lookup: CDR1 DFQATT, CDR2 SNEGSKA (reference sequence). Trimming removed 1 base from V and 5 bases from J; junction bases left unmatched: 6.

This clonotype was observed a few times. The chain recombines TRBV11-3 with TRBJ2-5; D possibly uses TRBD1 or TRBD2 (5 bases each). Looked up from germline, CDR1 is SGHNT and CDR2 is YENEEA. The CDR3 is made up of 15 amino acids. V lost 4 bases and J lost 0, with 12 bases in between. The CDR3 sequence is CASSSRDRYQETQYF. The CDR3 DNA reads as TGTGCCAGCAGCTCGAGGGACCGTTACCAAGAGACCCAGTACTTC.

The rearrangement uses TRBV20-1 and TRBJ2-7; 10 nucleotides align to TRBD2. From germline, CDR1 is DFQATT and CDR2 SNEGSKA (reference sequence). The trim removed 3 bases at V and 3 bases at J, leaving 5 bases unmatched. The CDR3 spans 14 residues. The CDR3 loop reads CSARWASGSYEQYF. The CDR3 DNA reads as TGCAGTGCTAGGTGGGCTAGCGGGAGCTACGAGCAGTACTTC.

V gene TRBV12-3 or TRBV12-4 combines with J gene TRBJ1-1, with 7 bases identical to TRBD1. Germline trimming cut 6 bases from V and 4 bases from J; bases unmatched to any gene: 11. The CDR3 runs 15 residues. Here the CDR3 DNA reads TGTGCCAGCAGACCGGGAGGGAGGGGGCCCACTGAAGCTTTCTTT. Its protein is CASRPGGRGPTEAFF.

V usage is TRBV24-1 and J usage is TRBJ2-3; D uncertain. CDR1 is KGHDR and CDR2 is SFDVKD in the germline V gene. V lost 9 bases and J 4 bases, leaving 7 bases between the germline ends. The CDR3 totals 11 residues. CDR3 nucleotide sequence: TGTGCCACCTCCCTTTCAGATACGCAGTATTTT. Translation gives CATSLSDTQYF.

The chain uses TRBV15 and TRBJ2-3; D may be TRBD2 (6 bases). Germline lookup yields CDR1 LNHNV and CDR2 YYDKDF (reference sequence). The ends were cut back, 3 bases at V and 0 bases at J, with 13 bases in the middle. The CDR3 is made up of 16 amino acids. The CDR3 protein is CATSSGTRGSTDTQYF. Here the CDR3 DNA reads TGTGCCACCAGCAGCGGGACTCGAGGGAGCACAGATACGCAGTATTTT.

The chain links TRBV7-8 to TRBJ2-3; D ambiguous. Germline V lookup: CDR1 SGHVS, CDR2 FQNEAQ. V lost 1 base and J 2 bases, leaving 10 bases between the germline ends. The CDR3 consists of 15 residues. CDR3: CASSLEGFNTDTQYF. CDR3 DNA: TGTGCCAGCAGCTTAGAAGGGTTCAACACAGATACGCAGTATTTT.

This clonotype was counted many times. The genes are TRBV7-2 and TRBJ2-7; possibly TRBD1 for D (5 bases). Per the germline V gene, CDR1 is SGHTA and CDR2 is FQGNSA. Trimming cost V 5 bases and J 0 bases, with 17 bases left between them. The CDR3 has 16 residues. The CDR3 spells CASSKFPGAVSYEQYF. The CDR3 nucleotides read TGTGCCAGCAGCAAGTTCCCTGGGGCGGTCTCCTACGAGCAGTACTTC.

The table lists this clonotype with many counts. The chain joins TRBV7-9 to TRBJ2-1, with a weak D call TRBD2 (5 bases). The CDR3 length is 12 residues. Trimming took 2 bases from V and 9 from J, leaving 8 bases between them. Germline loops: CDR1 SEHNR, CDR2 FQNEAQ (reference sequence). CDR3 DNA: TGTGCCAGCAGCTTAATTGCGGGTGAGCAGTTCTTC. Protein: CASSLIAGEQFF.

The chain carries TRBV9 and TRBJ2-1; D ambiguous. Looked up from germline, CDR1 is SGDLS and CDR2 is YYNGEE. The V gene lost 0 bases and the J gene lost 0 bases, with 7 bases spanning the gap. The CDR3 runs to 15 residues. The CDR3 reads CASSVGRSSYNEQFF. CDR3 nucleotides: TGTGCCAGCAGCGTAGGGCGTAGCTCCTACAATGAGCAGTTCTTC.

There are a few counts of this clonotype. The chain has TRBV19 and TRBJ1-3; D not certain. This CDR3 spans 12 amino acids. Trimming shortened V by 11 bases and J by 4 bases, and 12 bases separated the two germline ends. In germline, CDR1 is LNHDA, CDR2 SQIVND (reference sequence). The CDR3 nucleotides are TGTGCCCAGCATCATCGGGGAAACACCATATATTTT. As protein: CAQHHRGNTIYF.

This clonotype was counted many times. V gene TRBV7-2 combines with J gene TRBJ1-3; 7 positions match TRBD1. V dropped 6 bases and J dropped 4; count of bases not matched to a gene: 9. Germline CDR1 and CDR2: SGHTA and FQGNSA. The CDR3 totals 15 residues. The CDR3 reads CASRQNTGAGNTIYF. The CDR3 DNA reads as TGTGCCAGCAGGCAGAATACAGGGGCCGGAAACACCATATATTTT.

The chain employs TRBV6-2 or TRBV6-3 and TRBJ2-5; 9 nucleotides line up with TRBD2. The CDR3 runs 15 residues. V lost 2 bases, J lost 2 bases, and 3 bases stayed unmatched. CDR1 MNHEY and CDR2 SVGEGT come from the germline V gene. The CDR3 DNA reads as TGTGCCAGCAGTTACGCGGCGGGAGGGCAAGAGACCCAGTACTTC. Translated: CASSYAAGGQETQYF.

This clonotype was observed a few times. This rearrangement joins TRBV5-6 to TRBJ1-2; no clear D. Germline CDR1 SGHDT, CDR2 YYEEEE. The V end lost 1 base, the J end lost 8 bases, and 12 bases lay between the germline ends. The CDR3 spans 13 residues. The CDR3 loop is CASSLFGASGYTF. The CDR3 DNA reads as TGTGCCAGCAGCTTGTTCGGCGCCTCCGGCTACACCTTC. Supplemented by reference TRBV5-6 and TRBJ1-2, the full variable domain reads DAGVTQSPTHLIKTRGQQVTLRCSPKSGHDTVSWYQQALGQGPQFIFQYYEEEERQRGNFPDRFSGHQFPNYSSELNVNALLLGDSALYLCASSLFGASGYTFGSGTRLTVV.

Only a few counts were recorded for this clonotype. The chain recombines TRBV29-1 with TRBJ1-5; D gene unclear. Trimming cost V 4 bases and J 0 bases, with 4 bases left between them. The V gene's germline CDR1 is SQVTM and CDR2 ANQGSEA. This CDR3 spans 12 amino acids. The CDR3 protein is CSVADSNQPQHF. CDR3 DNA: TGCAGCGTTGCCGATAGCAATCAGCCCCAGCATTTT.

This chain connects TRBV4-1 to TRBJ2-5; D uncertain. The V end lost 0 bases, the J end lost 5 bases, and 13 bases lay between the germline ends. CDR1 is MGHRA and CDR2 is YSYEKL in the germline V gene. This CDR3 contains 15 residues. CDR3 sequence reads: CASSQDQDPRETQYF. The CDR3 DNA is TGCGCCAGCAGCCAAGATCAAGACCCCCGGGAGACCCAGTACTTC.